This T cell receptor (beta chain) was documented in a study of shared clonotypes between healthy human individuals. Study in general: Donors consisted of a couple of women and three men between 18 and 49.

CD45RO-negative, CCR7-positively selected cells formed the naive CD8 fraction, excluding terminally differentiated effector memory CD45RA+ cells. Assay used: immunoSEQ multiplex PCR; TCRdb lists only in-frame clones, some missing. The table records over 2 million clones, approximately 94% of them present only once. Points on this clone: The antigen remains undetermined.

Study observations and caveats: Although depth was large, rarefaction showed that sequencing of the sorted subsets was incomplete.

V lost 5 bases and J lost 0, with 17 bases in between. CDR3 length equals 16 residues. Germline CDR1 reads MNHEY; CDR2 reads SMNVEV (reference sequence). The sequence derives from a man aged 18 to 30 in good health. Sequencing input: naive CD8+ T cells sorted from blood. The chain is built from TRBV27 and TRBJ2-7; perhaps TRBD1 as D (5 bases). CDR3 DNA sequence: TGTGCCAGCAGTCCGCAACAGGTTCTGAGCTCCTACGAGCAGTACTTC. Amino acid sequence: CASSPQQVLSSYEQYF.